Listed below are T cell receptor beta chains from one sample, sequenced in a study of vaccination and CD4 T cells after COVID-19. TCRdb re-called the PCR reads with MiXCR, one entry per CDR3 protein. Among approximately 8,000 distinct CDR3 sequences listed, approximately 37% were seen once. No antigens are known for them. Material: CD4+ T cells from blood, cultured in vitro. These receptors originate from a human donor in good health. The CDR3 runs from the conserved cysteine through the conserved F or W. D genes are given only for firm matches. A row's size may be missing; if present it is once, few, many or a size class.

.	few	TRBJ1-5	TRBV6-1	TGTGCCAGCAGTGCGACAGGCCGGAGGAAGCCCCAGCATTTT	CASSATGRRKPQHF
.	.	TRBJ2-1	TRBV6-5	TGTGCCAGCAGTTCCCGAATCCTAACAGGGTGGATTGTTGAGCAGTTCTTC	CASSSRILTGWIVEQFF
TRBD1	.	TRBJ1-2	TRBV7-9	TGTGCCAGCAGCCCTACGACAGGGGAGACCTATGGCTACACCTTC	CASSPTTGETYGYTF
.	few	TRBJ2-7	TRBV20-1	TGCAGTGCTATAGGGCCCATCGGGTACGAGCAGTACTTC	CSAIGPIGYEQYF
TRBD1	.	TRBJ1-3	TRBV5-6	TGTGCCAGCAGCACAGACAGGGGGTCCATATATTTT	CASSTDRGSIYF
TRBD2	few	TRBJ2-5	TRBV6-4	TGTGCCAGCAGTGAAGAAGCGGGGGGCCAAGAGACCCAGTACTTC	CASSEEAGGQETQYF
.	.	TRBJ1-1	TRBV20-1	TGCAGTGCCCGAATAACTTATGAAGCTTTCTTT	CSARITYEAFF
TRBD1	.	TRBJ2-7	TRBV19	TGTGCCAGTAAGCCGGGACAGGGGGCAGTTGCGGAGCAGTACTTC	CASKPGQGAVAEQYF
.	few	TRBJ2-3	TRBV19	TGTGCCAGCAACAGGGCTGGTCGTTCGACAGATACGCAGTATTTT	CASNRAGRSTDTQYF
.	.	TRBJ2-5	TRBV30	TGTGCCTGGAGATACGGGAAGACCCAGTACTTC	CAWRYGKTQYF
TRBD2	.	TRBJ2-3	TRBV10-3	TGTGCCATCCGGACTAGCGGGGGGGGTACGCAGTATTTT	CAIRTSGGGTQYF
.	few	TRBJ1-3	TRBV10-3	TGTGCCCTTAGGGGCGGAAACACCATATATTTT	CALRGGNTIYF
.	few	TRBJ1-2	TRBV7-9	TGTGCCAGCAGCTTAGTTCCCAACCCGGGGTATGGCTACACCTTC	CASSLVPNPGYGYTF
.	few	TRBJ1-5	TRBV7-2	TGTGCCAGCAGCTCCAGGGGAAATCAGCCCCAGCATTTT	CASSSRGNQPQHF
.	once	TRBJ1-2	TRBV2	TGTGCCAGCAGGCCCGGCGAACCCCCCTATGGCTACACCTTC	CASRPGEPPYGYTF
TRBD1	.	TRBJ2-7	TRBV5-1	TGCGCCAGCAGCTGGACAGGGGTGGAAATCAACGAGCAGTACTTC	CASSWTGVEINEQYF
TRBD2	.	TRBJ2-3	TRBV5-4	TGTGCCAGCAGCTTGACTAGCGGGGGCTTCGTCACAGATACGCAGTATTTT	CASSLTSGGFVTDTQYF
.	.	TRBJ1-1	TRBV6-5	TGTGCCAGCAGTTACCTCAGGAACACTGAAGCTTTCTTT	CASSYLRNTEAFF
TRBD1	.	TRBJ1-6	TRBV12-3/TRBV12-4	TGTGCCAGCAGTCTTGGGACAGAAAGACCCCTCCACTTT	CASSLGTERPLHF
.	.	TRBJ1-5	TRBV2	TGTGCCAGCAGCAGAGACCCAGGGGGCAATCAGCCCCAGCATTTT	CASSRDPGGNQPQHF
.	few	TRBJ1-1	TRBV15	TGTGCCACCAGCAGAGAAACAAGCACTGAAGCTTTCTTT	CATSRETSTEAFF
.	.	TRBJ1-5	TRBV20-1	TGCAGTGCTAGAAGGGAACGGTATAGCAATCAGCCCCAGCATTTT	CSARRERYSNQPQHF
TRBD1	few	TRBJ1-5	TRBV19	TGTGCCAGTAGCGAACGGGACAGGGGTGAACAGCCCCAGCATTTT	CASSERDRGEQPQHF
.	.	TRBJ2-5	TRBV20-1	TGCAGTGCTAGAGGGGCGAATCAAGAGACCCAGTACTTC	CSARGANQETQYF
TRBD1	few	TRBJ2-5	TRBV24-1	TGTGCCACCAGTGACGGACAGGGTCGGGATTTCCAAGAGACCCAGTACTTC	CATSDGQGRDFQETQYF
TRBD1	.	TRBJ1-2	TRBV19	TGTGCCAGTAAAGGGGACAGGGGATATGGCTACACCTTC	CASKGDRGYGYTF
TRBD1	few	TRBJ1-5	TRBV6-5	TGTGCCAGCAGTTTACAGGGGGCAGGGCCCCAGCATTTT	CASSLQGAGPQHF
.	medium-sized	TRBJ1-6	TRBV15	TGTGCCACCAGCAGAGATCCGGGACAACGCTCCTATAATTCACCCCTCCACTTT	CATSRDPGQRSYNSPLHF
TRBD2	.	TRBJ2-7	TRBV5-1	TGCGCCAGCAGCCTCGACACTAGCGGGGGAAAGCAGTACTTC	CASSLDTSGGKQYF
.	.	TRBJ2-5	TRBV7-9	TGTGCCAGCAGCTCCCCTAGATTTATTCAAGAGACCCAGTACTTC	CASSSPRFIQETQYF
TRBD2	.	TRBJ2-3	TRBV6-5	TGTGCCAGCAGTTACTCAGACCCGTCTAGCGGTACGCAGTATTTT	CASSYSDPSSGTQYF
.	few	TRBJ2-3	TRBV5-1	TGCGCCAGCAGCCCCCGACAGGCACGTTCCACAGATACGCAGTATTTT	CASSPRQARSTDTQYF
.	few	TRBJ1-2	TRBV6-5	TGTGCCAGCAGTTACGAAAGTCCATTTGGGGGGATGGTATATGGCTACACCTTC	CASSYESPFGGMVYGYTF
TRBD1	.	TRBJ2-1	TRBV6-1	TGTGCCAGCAGGCCAGAGATAGGGGGCCTGGGAAATGAGCAGTTCTTC	CASRPEIGGLGNEQFF
.	.	TRBJ1-5	TRBV12-3/TRBV12-4	TGTGCCAGCAGTTTAAGGGAGAATCAGCCCCAGCATTTT	CASSLRENQPQHF
.	.	TRBJ1-3	TRBV11-1	TGTGCCAGCAGCTTGTGGAACTCTGGAAACACCATATATTTT	CASSLWNSGNTIYF
.	.	TRBJ1-3	TRBV15	TGTGCCACCAGCAGCCAGGGTAGCTCTGGAAACACCATATATTTT	CATSSQGSSGNTIYF
.	few	TRBJ1-1	TRBV20-1	TGCAGTGCTAGAGCTGGCCCCACTGAAGCTTTCTTT	CSARAGPTEAFF
TRBD1	.	TRBJ1-6	TRBV5-6	TGTGCCAGCAGCTTTTCCCCAGGGGGCCAATCACCCCTCCACTTT	CASSFSPGGQSPLHF
.	.	TRBJ1-1	TRBV29-1	TGCAGCGTTGGAAAAGATACAAACACTGAAGCTTTCTTT	CSVGKDTNTEAFF
.	.	TRBJ1-1	TRBV25-1	TGTGCCAGCACGCCGGACCCGAACACTGAAGCTTTCTTT	CASTPDPNTEAFF
.	few	TRBJ1-6	TRBV19	TGTGCCAGTAGTATCTCACCCGACGTCAGGGCCCTCCACTTT	CASSISPDVRALHF
.	.	TRBJ1-1	TRBV11-3	TGTGCCAGCAGCTTAGACTGGGGGACTGAAGCTTTCTTT	CASSLDWGTEAFF
TRBD1	few	TRBJ1-2	TRBV20-1	TGCAGTGCTGCCGGGGACAGATTTTACTTC	CSAAGDRFYF
TRBD2	few	TRBJ2-5	TRBV15	TGTGCCACCCTACTAGCGGGGAGGGGTGAGACCCAGTACTTC	CATLLAGRGETQYF
.	.	TRBJ2-5	TRBV7-9	TGTGCCAGCAGCTTAGGCTCAGGTCGGGAGACCCAGTACTTC	CASSLGSGRETQYF
TRBD1	.	TRBJ1-1	TRBV27	TGTGCCAGCAATAACAGGGGTCGTAACACTGAAGCTTTCTTT	CASNNRGRNTEAFF
.	few	TRBJ1-6	TRBV20-1	TGCAGTGCTCAGGTGGGGGTTGGATCACCCCTCCACTTT	CSAQVGVGSPLHF